These T cell receptor beta chains were read from a single sample in a study of blood T cell repertoires in COVID-19. The data were produced by immunoSEQ multiplex PCR, yet TCRdb's version contains in-frame clones alone and is incomplete. The top ten hold roughly 3.9% of the sample, which has 250,000 or so clones, more than 80% seen once. The sample comprised PBMCs or T cells enriched from blood (not recorded which). The receptors originated from a woman aged 25 to 39 with acute COVID-19. Each CDR3 is given with its conserved first and last residue. The order of the fields is CDR3 DNA, CDR3 protein, CDR3 length, D gene, V gene, J gene, clone size. A D gene is named only where the DNA matches it firmly. The size of a clone is reported for some rows only, either as once, few or many, or as a class for expanded clones.

CDR3nt: TGTGCCAGCAGGGGCAGGGAAACCGGGGAGCTGTTTTTT
CDR3aa: CASRGRETGELFF
len: 13
d_gene: -
v_gene: TRBV2
j_gene: TRBJ2-2
abundance: -

CDR3nt: TGTGCCAGCAGTCCTCAACACCCAATCGAAGCTTTCTTT
CDR3aa: CASSPQHPIEAFF
len: 13
d_gene: -
v_gene: TRBV6-5
j_gene: TRBJ1-1
abundance: -

CDR3nt: TGTGCCAGCAGTTTACGGGCGGGGGGCGATGGCTACACCTTC
CDR3aa: CASSLRAGGDGYTF
len: 14
d_gene: -
v_gene: TRBV27
j_gene: TRBJ1-2
abundance: -

CDR3nt: TGTGCCAGCAGTTGGGACAGCAATGAGCAGTTCTTC
CDR3aa: CASSWDSNEQFF
len: 12
d_gene: TRBD1
v_gene: TRBV27
j_gene: TRBJ2-1
abundance: -

CDR3nt: TGTGCCAGCAGCCTGTTAGCGGGAGTTGGGACAGATACGCAGTATTTT
CDR3aa: CASSLLAGVGTDTQYF
len: 16
d_gene: TRBD2
v_gene: TRBV5-4
j_gene: TRBJ2-3
abundance: -

CDR3nt: TGTGCCAGCAGTCCCGGACAGGGCAATGAGCAGTTCTTC
CDR3aa: CASSPGQGNEQFF
len: 13
d_gene: TRBD1
v_gene: TRBV28
j_gene: TRBJ2-1
abundance: -

CDR3nt: TGTGCCAGCAAACAAACAGGGTTCGGCGAGCAGTACTTC
CDR3aa: CASKQTGFGEQYF
len: 13
d_gene: -
v_gene: TRBV28
j_gene: TRBJ2-7
abundance: -

CDR3nt: TGCGCCAGCGGAATTGGTAGCGGGATGGCCTACGAGCAGTACTTC
CDR3aa: CASGIGSGMAYEQYF
len: 15
d_gene: TRBD2
v_gene: TRBV5-1
j_gene: TRBJ2-7
abundance: -

CDR3nt: TGTGCCAGCAGTAAGGGACACCAGAACACTGAAGCTTTCTTT
CDR3aa: CASSKGHQNTEAFF
len: 14
d_gene: -
v_gene: TRBV27
j_gene: TRBJ1-1
abundance: -

CDR3nt: TGTGCCAGCAGTCCCGGGGGACTAGCGGGATGGTACAATGAGCAGTTCTTC
CDR3aa: CASSPGGLAGWYNEQFF
len: 17
d_gene: TRBD2
v_gene: TRBV28
j_gene: TRBJ2-1
abundance: -

CDR3nt: TGTGCCAGCTCACCACTTGGCGCCCCTGAGGCAGATACGCAGTATTTT
CDR3aa: CASSPLGAPEADTQYF
len: 16
d_gene: -
v_gene: TRBV18
j_gene: TRBJ2-3
abundance: -

CDR3nt: TGTGCCAGCAGCTCGGGAGGATCTGGAAACACCATATATTTT
CDR3aa: CASSSGGSGNTIYF
len: 14
d_gene: -
v_gene: TRBV7-8
j_gene: TRBJ1-3
abundance: -

CDR3nt: TGTGCCAGCTCACCAGGGCGCGACTACGAGCAGTACTTC
CDR3aa: CASSPGRDYEQYF
len: 13
d_gene: -
v_gene: TRBV18
j_gene: TRBJ2-7
abundance: -

CDR3nt: TGTGCCAGCAGCCCCGGGACAGGGGAGGTTGAAGCTTTCTTT
CDR3aa: CASSPGTGEVEAFF
len: 14
d_gene: TRBD1
v_gene: TRBV7-9
j_gene: TRBJ1-1
abundance: -

CDR3nt: TGTGCCACCAGTGATTGGGCAGGGGGCACCACAGATACGCAGTATTTT
CDR3aa: CATSDWAGGTTDTQYF
len: 16
d_gene: TRBD1
v_gene: TRBV24-1
j_gene: TRBJ2-3
abundance: few

CDR3nt: TGTGCCAGCAAGAGGGGGAGAGACACTGAAGCTTTCTTT
CDR3aa: CASKRGRDTEAFF
len: 13
d_gene: -
v_gene: TRBV11-3
j_gene: TRBJ1-1
abundance: -

CDR3nt: TGTGCCAGCAGCTTAGTCCCCGGGACAGGGCTTTTCATGGAGACCCAGTACTTC
CDR3aa: CASSLVPGTGLFMETQYF
len: 18
d_gene: TRBD1
v_gene: TRBV7-9
j_gene: TRBJ2-5
abundance: -

CDR3nt: TGTGCCAGCAGGTTTCCAGTGGGCTATGAGCAGTTCTTC
CDR3aa: CASRFPVGYEQFF
len: 13
d_gene: -
v_gene: TRBV28
j_gene: TRBJ2-1
abundance: -

CDR3nt: TGCGCCAGCAGTCCCGATGATTTCGACAGTACCTACGAGCAGTACTTC
CDR3aa: CASSPDDFDSTYEQYF
len: 16
d_gene: -
v_gene: TRBV5-1
j_gene: TRBJ2-7
abundance: -

CDR3nt: TGTGCCAGCAGTTTGGAGGGACAGTATAGCAATCAGCCCCAGCATTTT
CDR3aa: CASSLEGQYSNQPQHF
len: 16
d_gene: TRBD1
v_gene: TRBV28
j_gene: TRBJ1-5
abundance: -

CDR3nt: TGCGCCAGCAGCTTGGTGGGACTAGCGGAATACGAGCAGTACTTC
CDR3aa: CASSLVGLAEYEQYF
len: 15
d_gene: TRBD2
v_gene: TRBV5-1
j_gene: TRBJ2-7
abundance: -

CDR3nt: TGCGCCAGCAGCCCCCACGTGATGACAGGCGCAGCAACTAATGAAAAACTGTTTTTT
CDR3aa: CASSPHVMTGAATNEKLFF
len: 19
d_gene: -
v_gene: TRBV10-2
j_gene: TRBJ1-4
abundance: -

CDR3nt: TGTGCCAGCAGCCAACTCCAGGGGCGCTCTGGCTATGGCTACACCTTC
CDR3aa: CASSQLQGRSGYGYTF
len: 16
d_gene: -
v_gene: TRBV3-1/TRBV3-2
j_gene: TRBJ1-2
abundance: -

CDR3nt: TGCGCCAGCACCGGACTAGCGGGAGGTACCGGGGAGCTGTTTTTT
CDR3aa: CASTGLAGGTGELFF
len: 15
d_gene: TRBD2
v_gene: TRBV4-1
j_gene: TRBJ2-2
abundance: -

CDR3nt: TGTGCCAGTAGTATAGATCCGCCGGGACAGGGGTTCTATGGCTACACCTTC
CDR3aa: CASSIDPPGQGFYGYTF
len: 17
d_gene: TRBD1
v_gene: TRBV19
j_gene: TRBJ1-2
abundance: -

CDR3nt: TGTGCCAGTAGTACGCACTTGGGGGACATTCCTGAAGCTTTCTTT
CDR3aa: CASSTHLGDIPEAFF
len: 15
d_gene: -
v_gene: TRBV19
j_gene: TRBJ1-1
abundance: -

CDR3nt: TGCGCCAGCAGCCAAGAGGGAGACGGGGGGGGCACTGAAGCTTTCTTT
CDR3aa: CASSQEGDGGGTEAFF
len: 16
d_gene: -
v_gene: TRBV4-1
j_gene: TRBJ1-1
abundance: -

CDR3nt: TGTGCCATCAGTGTAGGGGCAGGGGCCTACGAGCAGTACTTC
CDR3aa: CAISVGAGAYEQYF
len: 14
d_gene: -
v_gene: TRBV10-3
j_gene: TRBJ2-7
abundance: once

CDR3nt: TGTGCCAGCAGCTTAGCGGGACAGGGCGGGTGGATCGAGCAGTTCTTC
CDR3aa: CASSLAGQGGWIEQFF
len: 16
d_gene: TRBD1
v_gene: TRBV7-2
j_gene: TRBJ2-1
abundance: -

CDR3nt: TGTGCCAGCAGTGAATCCGAGGGAGGCAATTCACCCCTCCACTTT
CDR3aa: CASSESEGGNSPLHF
len: 15
d_gene: -
v_gene: TRBV6-1
j_gene: TRBJ1-6
abundance: -

CDR3nt: TGTGCCAGCAGCCAAGAGACAACCGGGACTAGCGGGACCCCCTACGAGCAGTACTTC
CDR3aa: CASSQETTGTSGTPYEQYF
len: 19
d_gene: TRBD2
v_gene: TRBV4-2
j_gene: TRBJ2-7
abundance: -

CDR3nt: TGTGCCAGCAGCTCTAATACAGGGGGCGGCGAAGCTTTCTTT
CDR3aa: CASSSNTGGGEAFF
len: 14
d_gene: TRBD1
v_gene: TRBV5-4
j_gene: TRBJ1-1
abundance: -

CDR3nt: TGTGCCAGTAGTCTGGGGGGTCAGGGCACTGAAGCTTTCTTT
CDR3aa: CASSLGGQGTEAFF
len: 14
d_gene: -
v_gene: TRBV19
j_gene: TRBJ1-1
abundance: -

CDR3nt: TGTGCCAGCAGTCGAACCGGGACAGGGGGCGGGGAAACCAAAAACATTCAGTACTTC
CDR3aa: CASSRTGTGGGETKNIQYF
len: 19
d_gene: TRBD1
v_gene: TRBV6-6
j_gene: TRBJ2-4
abundance: -

CDR3nt: TGTGCCAGCAGCCAACTGGTTGCAGGGGGCGAGTTTGAAGCTTTCTTT
CDR3aa: CASSQLVAGGEFEAFF
len: 16
d_gene: TRBD1
v_gene: TRBV16
j_gene: TRBJ1-1
abundance: -

CDR3nt: TGTGCCAGCAGTCCCCCCCGCCACAGTGGTAATGAGCAGTTCTTC
CDR3aa: CASSPPRHSGNEQFF
len: 15
d_gene: -
v_gene: TRBV28
j_gene: TRBJ2-1
abundance: -

CDR3nt: TGTGCCAGCAGCTTGCACGGAGGGGGCCAGGTGGCCAAAAACATTCAGTACTTC
CDR3aa: CASSLHGGGQVAKNIQYF
len: 18
d_gene: -
v_gene: TRBV5-4
j_gene: TRBJ2-4
abundance: -

CDR3nt: TGTGCCAGCAGTTTCTTGACTAGCGGGATCAATGAGCAGTTCTTC
CDR3aa: CASSFLTSGINEQFF
len: 15
d_gene: TRBD2
v_gene: TRBV27
j_gene: TRBJ2-1
abundance: -

CDR3nt: TGTGCCAGCATCCGACGGACTACCAATCAGCCCCAGCATTTT
CDR3aa: CASIRRTTNQPQHF
len: 14
d_gene: -
v_gene: TRBV21-1
j_gene: TRBJ1-5
abundance: once

CDR3nt: TGTGCCAGTAGTATAAAGAGCGGGAGTCCTTACGATACGCAGTATTTT
CDR3aa: CASSIKSGSPYDTQYF
len: 16
d_gene: TRBD2
v_gene: TRBV19
j_gene: TRBJ2-3
abundance: once

CDR3nt: TGTGCCAGCCTGTTAGGCACTATGAGGAACGGAGAGACCCAGTACTTC
CDR3aa: CASLLGTMRNGETQYF
len: 16
d_gene: -
v_gene: TRBV2
j_gene: TRBJ2-5
abundance: once

CDR3nt: TGTGCCAGCAGAGAACCTAAGGTTTGGGACAGGGGGTTCAATGAGCAGTTCTTC
CDR3aa: CASREPKVWDRGFNEQFF
len: 18
d_gene: TRBD1
v_gene: TRBV6-1
j_gene: TRBJ2-1
abundance: -

CDR3nt: TGTGCCAGCTCACCGGGACATACGGGAAACACTGAAGCTTTCTTT
CDR3aa: CASSPGHTGNTEAFF
len: 15
d_gene: -
v_gene: TRBV18
j_gene: TRBJ1-1
abundance: -

CDR3nt: TGTGCCAGCAGCGAAGGGACTAGCGGGAGACCCTACGAGCAGTACTTC
CDR3aa: CASSEGTSGRPYEQYF
len: 16
d_gene: TRBD2
v_gene: TRBV6-1
j_gene: TRBJ2-7
abundance: -

CDR3nt: TGTGCCAGCAGCCAAGAAAACAGGGATCCCGATTACAATGAGCAGTTCTTC
CDR3aa: CASSQENRDPDYNEQFF
len: 17
d_gene: -
v_gene: TRBV3-1/TRBV3-2
j_gene: TRBJ2-1
abundance: once

CDR3nt: TGTGCCAGCTCACCAGGACAGGTCTACGAGCAGTACTTC
CDR3aa: CASSPGQVYEQYF
len: 13
d_gene: TRBD1
v_gene: TRBV18
j_gene: TRBJ2-7
abundance: few